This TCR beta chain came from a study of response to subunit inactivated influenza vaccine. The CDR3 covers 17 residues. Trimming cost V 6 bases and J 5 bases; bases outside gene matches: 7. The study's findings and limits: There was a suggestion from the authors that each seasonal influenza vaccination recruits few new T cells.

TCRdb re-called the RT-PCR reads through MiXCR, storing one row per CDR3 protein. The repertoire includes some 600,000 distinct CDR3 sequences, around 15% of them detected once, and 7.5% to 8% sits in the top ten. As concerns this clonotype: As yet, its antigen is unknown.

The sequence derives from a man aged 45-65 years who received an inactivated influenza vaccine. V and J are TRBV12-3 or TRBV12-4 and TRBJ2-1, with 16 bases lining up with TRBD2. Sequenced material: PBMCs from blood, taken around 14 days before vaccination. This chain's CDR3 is CASRSGTSGGVNNEQFF. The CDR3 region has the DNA TGTGCCAGCAGGTCCGGGACTAGCGGGGGGGTTAACAATGAGCAGTTCTTC.